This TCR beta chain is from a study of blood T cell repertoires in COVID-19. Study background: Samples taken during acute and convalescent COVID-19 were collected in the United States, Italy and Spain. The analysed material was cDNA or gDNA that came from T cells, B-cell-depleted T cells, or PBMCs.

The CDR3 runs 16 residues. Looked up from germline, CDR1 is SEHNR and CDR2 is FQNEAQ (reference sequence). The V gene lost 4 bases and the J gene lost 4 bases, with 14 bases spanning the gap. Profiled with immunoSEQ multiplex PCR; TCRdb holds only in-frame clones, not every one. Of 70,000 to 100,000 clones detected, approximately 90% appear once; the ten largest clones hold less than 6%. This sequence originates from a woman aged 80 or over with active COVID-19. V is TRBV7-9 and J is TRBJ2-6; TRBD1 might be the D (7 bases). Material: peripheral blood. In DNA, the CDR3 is TGTGCCAGCAGCTCCTCAGGGGGGTCGGGGGCCAACGTCCTGACTTTC. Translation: CASSSSGGSGANVLTF.